This entry features one T cell receptor beta chain sequence. Every immunoSEQ plate was one replicate of a subset's evenly spread DNA. Original analysis: With immunoSEQ giving junction-only sequences and no quality scores, filtering differed. The repertoire was sequenced with immunoSEQ multiplex PCR; TCRdb's copy has only in-frame clones and lacks some. V, J and clone size reflect that table, while D and trimming were determined from the DNA. Of 450,000 to 500,000 clones listed, approximately 84% are singletons. These data are taken from a study of shared clonotypes between healthy human individuals. The CDR3 loop spans 14 amino acids. Germline CDR1 reads SQVTM; CDR2 reads ANQGSEA. Trimming took 2 bases from V and 3 from J; bases not matched to a gene: 5.

Sample: PBMCs. The chain links TRBV29-1 to TRBJ1-1; TRBD1 matches 8 bases. This sequence originates from a woman aged 40 to 49 in good health. Some clones in this sample may be carry-over from other donors' samples. CDR3 in amino acids: CSVERTGTDTEAFF. The CDR3 coding sequence is TGCAGCGTTGAAAGGACAGGGACGGACACTGAAGCTTTCTTT.